This record covers a single T cell receptor beta chain. Its antigen is undetermined. The data were produced by immunoSEQ multiplex PCR, yet TCRdb's version contains in-frame clones alone and is incomplete. This table has about 78,000 clones, roughly 84% appearing once. This record comes from a study of OX40 agonist ivuxolimab in advanced cancers. At the level of the study: At doses from 0.01 to 10 mg/kg, patients were given intravenous ivuxolimab every 2 weeks. Overall study results and limits: Near-lowest levels of clonal expansion characterized partial responders at 0.1-3.0 mg/kg. Relative to CD4+ cells, CD8+ T cells on average had more expanded clones.

CDR1 is MNHNS and CDR2 is SASEGT in the germline V gene. CDR3 length equals 16 residues. Trimming took off 4 bases at V and 6 bases at J, with 22 bases between the two ends. V usage is TRBV6-1 and J usage is TRBJ2-7, with D tentatively TRBD1 (5 bases). This clonotype was sampled from an adult with an advanced solid tumor such as melanoma, head and neck, liver or kidney cancer. Sequencing used CD4+ or CD8+ T cells sorted from blood, obtained in a trial of the OX40 agonist ivuxolimab. CDR3 nucleotide sequence: TGTGCCAGCAGTGCCTCGGTAGGGGCCTCGACGTCCGAGCAGTACTTC. It encodes CASSASVGASTSEQYF.